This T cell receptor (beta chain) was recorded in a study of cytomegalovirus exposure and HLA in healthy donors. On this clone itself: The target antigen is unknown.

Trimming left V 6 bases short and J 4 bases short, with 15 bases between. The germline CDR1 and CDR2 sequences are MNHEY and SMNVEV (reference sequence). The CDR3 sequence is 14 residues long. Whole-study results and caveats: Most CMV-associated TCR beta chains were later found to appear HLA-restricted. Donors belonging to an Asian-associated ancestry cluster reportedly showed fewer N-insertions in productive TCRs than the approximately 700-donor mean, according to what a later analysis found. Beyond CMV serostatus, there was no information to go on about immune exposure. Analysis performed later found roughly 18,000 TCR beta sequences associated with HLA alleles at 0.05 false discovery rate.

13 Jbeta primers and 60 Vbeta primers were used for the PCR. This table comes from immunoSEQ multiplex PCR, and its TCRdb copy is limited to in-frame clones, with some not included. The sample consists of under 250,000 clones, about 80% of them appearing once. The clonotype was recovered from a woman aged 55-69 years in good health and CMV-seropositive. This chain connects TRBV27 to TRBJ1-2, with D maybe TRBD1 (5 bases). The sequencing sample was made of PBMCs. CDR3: CASSPGQGVYGYTF. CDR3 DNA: TGTGCCAGCAGCCCAGGGCAGGGTGTCTATGGCTACACCTTC.